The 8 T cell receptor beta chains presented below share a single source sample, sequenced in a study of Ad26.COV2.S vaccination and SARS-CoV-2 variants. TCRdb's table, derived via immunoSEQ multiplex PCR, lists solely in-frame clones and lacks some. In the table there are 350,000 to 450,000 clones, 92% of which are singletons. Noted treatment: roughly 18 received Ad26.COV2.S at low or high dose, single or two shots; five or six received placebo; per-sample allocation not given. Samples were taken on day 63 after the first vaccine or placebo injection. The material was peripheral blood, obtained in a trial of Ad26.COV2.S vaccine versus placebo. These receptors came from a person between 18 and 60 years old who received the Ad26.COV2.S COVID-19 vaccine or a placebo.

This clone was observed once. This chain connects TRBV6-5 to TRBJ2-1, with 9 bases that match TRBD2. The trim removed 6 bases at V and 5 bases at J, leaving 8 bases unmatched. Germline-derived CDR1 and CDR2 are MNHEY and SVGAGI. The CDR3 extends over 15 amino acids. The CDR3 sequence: CASRDSGGPNNEQFF. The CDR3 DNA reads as TGTGCCAGCAGGGACAGCGGGGGGCCCAACAATGAGCAGTTCTTC.

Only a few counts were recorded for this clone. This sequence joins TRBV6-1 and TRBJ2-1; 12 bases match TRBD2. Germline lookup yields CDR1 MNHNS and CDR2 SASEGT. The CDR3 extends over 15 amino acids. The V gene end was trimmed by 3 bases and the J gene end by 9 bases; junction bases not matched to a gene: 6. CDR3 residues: CASSDASGGAGEQFF. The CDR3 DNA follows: TGTGCCAGCAGTGATGCTAGCGGGGGGGCGGGTGAGCAGTTCTTC.

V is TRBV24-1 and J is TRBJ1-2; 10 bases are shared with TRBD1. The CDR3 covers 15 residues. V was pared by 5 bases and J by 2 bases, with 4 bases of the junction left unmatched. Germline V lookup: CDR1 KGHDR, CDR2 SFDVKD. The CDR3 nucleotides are TGTGCCACCAGTGGGTGGACAGGGGGGAACTATGGCTACACCTTC. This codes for CATSGWTGGNYGYTF.

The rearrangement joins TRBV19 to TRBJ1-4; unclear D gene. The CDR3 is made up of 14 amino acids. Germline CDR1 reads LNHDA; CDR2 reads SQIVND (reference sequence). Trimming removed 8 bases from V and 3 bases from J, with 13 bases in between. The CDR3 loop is CASSRQEANEKLFF. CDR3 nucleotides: TGTGCCAGTTCCCGGCAGGAGGCTAATGAAAAACTGTTTTTT.

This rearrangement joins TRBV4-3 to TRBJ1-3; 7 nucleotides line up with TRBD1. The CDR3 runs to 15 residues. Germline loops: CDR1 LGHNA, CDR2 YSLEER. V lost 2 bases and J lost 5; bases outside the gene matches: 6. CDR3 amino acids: CASSQSGTERNTIYF. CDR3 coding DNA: TGCGCCAGCAGCCAATCCGGGACAGAAAGAAACACCATATATTTT.

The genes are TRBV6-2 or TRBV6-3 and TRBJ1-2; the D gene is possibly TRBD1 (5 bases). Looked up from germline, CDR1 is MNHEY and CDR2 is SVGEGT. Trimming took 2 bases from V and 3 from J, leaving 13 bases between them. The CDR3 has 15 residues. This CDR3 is CASSYNRGAYYGYTF. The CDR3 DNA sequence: TGTGCCAGCAGTTACAATCGAGGGGCGTACTATGGCTACACCTTC.

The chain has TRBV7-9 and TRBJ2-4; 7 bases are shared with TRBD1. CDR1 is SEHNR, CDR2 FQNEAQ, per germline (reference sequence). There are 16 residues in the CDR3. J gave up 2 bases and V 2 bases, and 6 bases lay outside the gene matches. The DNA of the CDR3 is TGTGCCAGCAGCTTAATACAGGGGATTTCCAAAAACATTCAGTACTTC. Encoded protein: CASSLIQGISKNIQYF. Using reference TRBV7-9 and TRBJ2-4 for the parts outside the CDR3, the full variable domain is DTGVSQNPRHKITKRGQNVTFRCDPISEHNRLYWYRQTLGQGPEFLTYFQNEAQLEKSRLLSDRFSAERPKGSFSTLEIQRTEQGDSAMYLCASSLIQGISKNIQYFGAGTRLSVL.

DNA for the CDR3: TGTGCCAGCAGTCGAAGACTCTGGGGTGGCTACACCTTC. It translates to CASSRRLWGGYTF. The chain joins TRBV12-3 or TRBV12-4 to TRBJ1-2, with unresolved D. Trimming took off 5 bases at V and 7 bases at J, with 14 bases between the two ends. The CDR3 runs to 13 residues.